Following are 29 T cell receptor delta chains from one sample sequenced in a study of Vδ1+ human thymocytes. Study conclusions and caveats: In the thymus, TRG and TRD repertoires looked highly polyclonal with Gaussian CDR3 lengths.

No cognate antigen is known for these TCRs. Sequences come from RNA converted to cDNA by reverse transcription. The CDR3 regions were amplified by multiplex PCR from V-gene primers to a constant-region primer. TCRdb fed the multiplex PCR reads into CATT to redo clone calling. The sample contains approximately 58,000 delta-chain clones, roughly 16% of which appear only once. The sequencing input was Vdelta1+ gamma-delta thymocytes from the thymus. Subset reported: FACS-sorted CD3+ TCRalphabeta- TCRVdelta1+ TCRVdelta2- thymocytes. These receptor sequences come from a girl under two years old who had congenital heart surgery.

The chain carries TRDV1 and TRDJ1, with D unclear. CDR3 length equals 14 residues. Germline loops: CDR1 TSWWSYY, CDR2 QGS. V was trimmed by 1 base and J by 7 bases, leaving 13 bases between them. The CDR3, as DNA: TGTGCTCTTGGGGAACGGTCTGGTTACGGTAAACTCATCTTT. Its translation: CALGERSGYGKLIF.

The rearrangement links TRDV2 to TRDJ1, with 9 positions matching TRDD3. V lost 0 bases, J lost 2 bases, and 21 bases stayed unmatched. The CDR3 totals 21 residues. CDR1 is GEAIGNYY and CDR2 is EKD in the germline V gene. The DNA of the CDR3 is TGTGCCTGTGACACCGGTATACCCTTCTACCAGGCTGGGGGATTGACCGATAAACTCATCTTT. Amino acid sequence: CACDTGIPFYQAGGLTDKLIF.

Notes on this clone: This may be a read error: a much more frequent sequence differs by one nucleotide. Other nucleotide sequences in the sample specify the same CDR3. The chain carries TRAV29/DV5 and TRDJ1; a possible D gene is TRDD2 (5 bases). The CDR3 sequence is 15 residues long. Looked up from germline, CDR1 is NSMFDY and CDR2 is ISSIKDK. CDR3 loop: CAVSCIPWDTDKLIF. The CDR3 bases are TGTGCCGTTTCCTGCATCCCTTGGGACACCGATAAACTCATCTTT.

The chain carries TRDV1 and TRDJ1; D is perhaps TRDD3 (6 bases). Per the germline V gene, CDR1 is TSWWSYY and CDR2 is QGS. Trimming left V 9 bases short and J 4 bases short, with 27 bases between. The CDR3 sequence is 17 residues long. The CDR3 DNA reads as TGTGCTCTCCTTAAGTCTGGGGACCCCACCAGGGGCGATAAACTCATCTTT. It is translated as CALLKSGDPTRGDKLIF.

The chain links TRDV1 to TRDJ1; the D gene is possibly TRDD3 (7 bases). Trimming stripped 5 bases from V and 0 bases from J, with 37 bases between. The CDR3 is made up of 23 amino acids. Looked up from germline, CDR1 is TSWWSYY and CDR2 is QGS. This CDR3 is CALGLTPLLRLTSGGFYTDKLIF. CDR3 DNA: TGTGCTCTTGGGTTGACCCCCCTCCTACGGCTTACATCAGGGGGATTTTACACCGATAAACTCATCTTT.

This chain connects TRDV1 to TRDJ1; tentative D call: TRDD3 (6 bases). CDR1 and CDR2 from the germline V gene are TSWWSYY and QGS. The CDR3 contains 24 residues. With 1 base removed from V and 0 bases from J, the gap between germline ends came to 36 bases. The CDR3 DNA sequence: TGTGCTCTTGGGGAACGGGCCCGGGCTTCCCACCGGGAGGGGGAGCGGACGTACACCGATAAACTCATCTTT. Protein: CALGERARASHREGERTYTDKLIF.

The chain is built from TRDV1 and TRDJ1, with TRDD3 matching over 8 bases. This CDR3 region has 24 residues. Germline assignment: CDR1 TSWWSYY and CDR2 QGS. J gave up 0 bases and V 0 bases, and 27 bases lay outside the gene matches. CDR3 nucleotides: TGTGCTCTTGGGGAACTACTTACGACCCGTACTGGGGGGCACGAACCCTTCGACACCGATAAACTCATCTTT. Translating gives CALGELLTTRTGGHEPFDTDKLIF.

The V and J genes are TRDV1 and TRDJ1; 9 bases fit TRDD3. CDR1 TSWWSYY and CDR2 QGS come from the germline V gene. This CDR3 contains 18 residues. Losses at the gene ends were 4 bases for V and 0 bases for J; bases not matched to a gene: 12. The CDR3 sequence is CALGGEYGGYVYTDKLIF. The CDR3 nucleotides are TGTGCTCTTGGGGGCGAGTATGGGGGATATGTGTACACCGATAAACTCATCTTT.

This clone was counted a few times. This rearrangement joins TRAV29/DV5 to TRDJ1; 7 bases are shared with TRDD3. CDR1 is NSMFDY, CDR2 ISSIKDK, per germline. The junction had 19 bases not matched to a gene; V was cut back by 5 bases and J by 0 bases. The length of the CDR3 is 18 residues. This chain's CDR3 is CAAEAPGGYVEYTDKLIF. CDR3 DNA: TGTGCAGCCGAGGCCCCTGGGGGTTACGTAGAGTACACCGATAAACTCATCTTT.

The chain recombines TRDV1 with TRDJ1; no clear D gene. V lost 0 bases to trimming and J lost 0 bases, with 11 bases between them. The CDR3 is 16 residues long. Germline CDR1 is TSWWSYY and CDR2 is QGS. The CDR3 bases are TGTGCTCTTGGGGAACTTTATTTGCCGTACACCGATAAACTCATCTTT. Residues: CALGELYLPYTDKLIF.

By share, this clone counts as medium-sized. The rearrangement uses TRDV2 and TRDJ3; a possible D gene is TRDD3 (5 bases). Trimming took 0 bases from V and 0 from J, leaving 26 bases between them. This CDR3 comprises 23 residues. The germline V gene encodes CDR1 GEAIGNYY and CDR2 EKD. The CDR3 DNA follows: TGTGCCTGTGACACCGGAGGATATTCTCCATCATGCTTGAGCTCCTGGGACACCCGACAGATGTTTTTC. This translates into CACDTGGYSPSCLSSWDTRQMFF.

In its sample, this clone was seen a few times. The J gene is TRDJ2, the V gene TRDV1; D may be TRDD3 (10 bases). Germline V gene sequence: CDR1 TSWWSYY, CDR2 QGS. Trimming took off 1 base at V and 0 bases at J, with 33 bases between the two ends. The CDR3 runs 24 residues. This CDR3 reads CALGERRPSYQYWGMHALTAQLFF. CDR3 DNA sequence: TGTGCTCTTGGGGAACGAAGGCCTTCCTACCAGTACTGGGGGATGCATGCTTTGACAGCACAACTCTTCTTT.

The V call is TRDV1, the J call TRDJ1; tentative D call: TRDD3 (5 bases). Germline CDR1 and CDR2: TSWWSYY and QGS. The CDR3 runs 17 residues. Trimming stripped 2 bases from V and 2 bases from J, with 18 bases between. CDR3 in amino acids: CALGEGVLGDCTDKLIF. The CDR3 coding sequence is TGTGCTCTTGGGGAAGGAGTGCTGGGTGACTGTACCGATAAACTCATCTTT.

The chain couples TRDV1 to TRDJ1; a possible D gene is TRDD2 (6 bases). This CDR3 has 15 amino acids. Trimming cost V 3 bases and J 7 bases, with 18 bases left between them. From germline, CDR1 is TSWWSYY and CDR2 QGS. CDR3 in amino acids: CALGDALGSYSKLIF. The CDR3 DNA reads as TGTGCTCTTGGGGATGCCCTCGGGTCCTACTCTAAACTCATCTTT.

This clone was recorded only once. The V call is TRDV1, the J call TRDJ1; 7 nucleotides align to TRDD3. This CDR3 region has 18 residues. The germline V gene encodes CDR1 TSWWSYY and CDR2 QGS. With 2 bases clipped from V and 0 bases from J, the junction kept 12 bases outside the gene matches. In nucleotides, the CDR3 is TGTGCTCTTGGGGAATTACGGGGGATGGCCCCGGACACCGATAAACTCATCTTT. Protein: CALGELRGMAPDTDKLIF.

Only a few counts were recorded for this clone. This sequence joins TRDV1 and TRDJ1; 12 bases agree with TRDD3. J was trimmed by 0 bases and V by 5 bases; bases with no gene match: 25. This CDR3 is 23 amino acids long. CDR1 and CDR2 from the germline V gene are TSWWSYY and QGS. CDR3 in amino acids: CALGKSLWFRIWGIRTDTDKLIF. Here the CDR3 DNA reads TGTGCTCTTGGGAAGAGTCTATGGTTTCGGATCTGGGGGATACGGACCGACACCGATAAACTCATCTTT.

This clone was detected only a few times. This chain connects TRDV1 to TRDJ1; possibly TRDD3 for D (5 bases). CDR1 and CDR2 from the germline V gene are TSWWSYY and QGS. Between the trimmed V and J ends, which lost 2 bases and 1 base, there was a span of 17 bases. The CDR3 has 17 amino acids. The CDR3 protein is CALGELIPVQITDKLIF. In DNA, the CDR3 is TGTGCTCTTGGGGAATTGATACCGGTACAGATCACCGATAAACTCATCTTT.

This chain uses TRDV1 with TRDJ1; D gene uncertain. Germline V gene data show CDR1 as TSWWSYY and CDR2 as QGS. Trimming removed 0 bases at V and 1 base at J, with 9 bases between. This CDR3 is built from 15 residues. CDR3 DNA: TGTGCTCTTGGGGAACTGTGTAAGGGCACCGATAAACTCATCTTT. Translated, it gives CALGELCKGTDKLIF.

The chain employs TRDV2 and TRDJ1; 12 positions agree with TRDD3. The V segment lost 0 bases and the J segment 2 bases; nucleotides outside the gene matches: 9. The CDR3 length is 18 residues. Germline V CDR1 and CDR2: GEAIGNYY, EKD. The CDR3 reads CACDTQNVWGIRTDKLIF. The CDR3 DNA reads TGTGCCTGTGACACCCAAAACGTCTGGGGGATACGAACCGATAAACTCATCTTT.

The gene calls are TRDV1 and TRDJ1; a weak D match, TRDD1 (5 bases). This CDR3 has 17 residues. Germline assignment: CDR1 TSWWSYY and CDR2 QGS. V dropped 6 bases and J dropped 0 bases, with 20 bases sitting between them. CDR3: CALGKYQGPADTDKLIF. Here the CDR3 DNA reads TGTGCTCTTGGAAAATACCAGGGCCCCGCTGACACCGATAAACTCATCTTT.

This clone was seen only a few times. The rearrangement joins TRDV1 to TRDJ1; TRDD3 agrees at 8 bases. Germline-derived CDR1 and CDR2 are TSWWSYY and QGS. The CDR3 is 19 amino acids. With V trimmed by 1 base and J by 0 bases, 13 bases remained unmatched. In DNA form, the CDR3 reads TGTGCTCTTGGGGAACCTTTCCCCCATACTGGGGGGTACACCGATAAACTCATCTTT. The encoded protein is CALGEPFPHTGGYTDKLIF.

The chain is built from TRDV1 and TRDJ1; D remains unclear. CDR1 and CDR2 (germline): TSWWSYY, QGS. The CDR3 has 21 amino acids. With 2 bases removed from V and 1 base from J, the gap between germline ends came to 29 bases. The CDR3 DNA reads as TGTGCTCTTGGGGAAGAAACTACGAACGCAGGATCATTGCCTTTCACCGATAAACTCATCTTT. This translates into CALGEETTNAGSLPFTDKLIF.

The chain combines TRDV1 with TRDJ1; 9 positions match TRDD2. The CDR3 has 24 residues. Germline V CDR1 and CDR2: TSWWSYY, QGS. J was trimmed by 0 bases and V by 0 bases; bases with no gene match: 26. CDR3 sequence (DNA): TGTGCTCTTGGGGAACTGCCTTCCTACCCGGAGACTGGGGACAAAGCACCGTACACCGATAAACTCATCTTT. Protein: CALGELPSYPETGDKAPYTDKLIF.

The J gene is TRDJ1, the V gene TRDV1, with TRDD3 matching 10 bases. V dropped 3 bases and J dropped 2; count of bases not matched to a gene: 18. CDR1 is TSWWSYY, CDR2 QGS, per germline. This CDR3 comprises 20 residues. This CDR3 is CALGDGLPLLGDTVTDKLIF. CDR3 sequence (DNA): TGTGCTCTTGGGGACGGCCTTCCCCTTTTGGGGGATACAGTTACCGATAAACTCATCTTT.

Note on this clone: Other DNA sequences from this sample encode an identical CDR3 as well. The chain combines TRDV2 with TRDJ3; 12 bases map to TRDD3. Germline CDR1 is GEAIGNYY and CDR2 is EKD. V trimming: 0 bases; J trimming: 3 bases; junction bases outside the gene matches: 14. The CDR3 has 22 residues. DNA for the CDR3: TGTGCCTGTGACACCGAGGACTGGGGGATACAGGGTTTTTGCTGGGACACCCGACAGATGTTTTTC. It codes for CACDTEDWGIQGFCWDTRQMFF.

V usage is TRDV1 and J usage is TRDJ1; possible D gene TRDD3, 7 bases. V was trimmed by 0 bases and J by 0 bases, leaving 29 bases between them. The length of the CDR3 is 22 residues. Germline CDR1 TSWWSYY, CDR2 QGS. Here the CDR3 reads CALGELAFPRTGDPVYTDKLIF. DNA of the CDR3: TGTGCTCTTGGGGAACTAGCCTTCCCAAGAACTGGGGACCCTGTCTACACCGATAAACTCATCTTT.

This clone has more than one count but fewer than ten. The chain has TRDV1 and TRDJ1; TRDD3 agrees at 10 bases. The CDR3 runs 19 residues. Germline V gene sequence: CDR1 TSWWSYY, CDR2 QGS. V was clipped by 1 base and J by 5 bases; unmatched bases: 16. The CDR3 is CALGEPPETGGCLMDKLIF. CDR3 DNA sequence: TGTGCTCTTGGGGAACCGCCTGAGACTGGGGGATGCCTGATGGATAAACTCATCTTT.

V is TRDV2 and J is TRDJ1, with TRDD3 identical over 10 bases. V gave up 1 base and J gave up 8 bases; unmatched junction bases: 39. The CDR3 is 25 residues long. Germline CDR1 GEAIGNYY, CDR2 EKD. CDR3 nucleotide sequence: TGTGCCTGTGACACAGTCCCAGATTGTGACACAACTCCCCCACCGTTTGGGGGGATACGTCGCAAACTCATCTTT. Its translation: CACDTVPDCDTTPPPFGGIRRKLIF.

A few counts support this clone. The chain carries TRDV1 and TRDJ1, with D uncertain. The V end was cut by 1 base, the J end by 6 bases, with 21 bases between. The CDR3 is made up of 17 amino acids. CDR1 and CDR2 (germline): TSWWSYY, QGS. The CDR3 region has the DNA TGTGCTCTTGGGGAACCCTCTGGACACCTGCCTCAGTATAAACTCATCTTT. This sequence encodes CALGEPSGHLPQYKLIF.